This record looks at one T cell receptor beta chain sequence and its context. Its antigen remains unidentified. This entry comes from a study of T cell responses to AZD1222 COVID-19 vaccine. Germline loops: CDR1 MGHRA, CDR2 YSYEKL. V shed 2 bases and J shed 6 bases, with 14 bases lying between them. The length of the CDR3 is 15 residues. Produced via immunoSEQ multiplex PCR; TCRdb's table is partial and in-frame only. The table has 150,000 or so clones, more than 80% seen once. General observations from the study: Spike-spanning, vaccine-associated CD4 TCRs were dominant at 160-218 and 743-854. Within unmutated variant regions lay the reported targets of nearly half of spike-specific TCRs.

The source was peripheral blood, collected on day 0 of AZD1222 vaccination. The clonotype comes from an adult in good health. V is TRBV4-1 and J is TRBJ2-1; D might be TRBD1 (6 bases). The CDR3 nucleotides are TGCGCCAGCAGCCAACTAGGATTAGGGGGCAATGAGCAGTTCTTC. Translated, it gives CASSQLGLGGNEQFF.